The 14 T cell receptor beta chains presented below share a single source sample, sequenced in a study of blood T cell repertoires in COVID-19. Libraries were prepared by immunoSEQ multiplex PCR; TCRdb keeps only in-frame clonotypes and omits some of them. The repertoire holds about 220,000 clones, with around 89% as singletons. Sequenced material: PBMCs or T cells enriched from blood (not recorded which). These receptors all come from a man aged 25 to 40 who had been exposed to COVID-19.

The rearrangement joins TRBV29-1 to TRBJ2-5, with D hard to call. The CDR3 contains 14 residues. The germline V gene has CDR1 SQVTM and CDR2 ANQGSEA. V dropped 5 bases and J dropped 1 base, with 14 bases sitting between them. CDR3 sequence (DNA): TGCAGCGTTTCGAGAAGACTCTCCCAAGAGACCCAGTACTTC. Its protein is CSVSRRLSQETQYF.

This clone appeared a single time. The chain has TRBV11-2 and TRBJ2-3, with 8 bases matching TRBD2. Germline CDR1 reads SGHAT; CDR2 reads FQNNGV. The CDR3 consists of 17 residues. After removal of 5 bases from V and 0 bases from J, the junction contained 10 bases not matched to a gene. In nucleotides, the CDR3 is TGTGCCAGCAGCCCCAGAGGGGCGGGGGGAAGCACAGATACGCAGTATTTT. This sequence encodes CASSPRGAGGSTDTQYF.

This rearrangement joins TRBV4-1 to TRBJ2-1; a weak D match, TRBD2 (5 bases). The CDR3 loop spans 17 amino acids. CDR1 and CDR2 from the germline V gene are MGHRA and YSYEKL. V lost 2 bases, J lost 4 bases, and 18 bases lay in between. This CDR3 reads CASSQRPPGSRYNEQFF. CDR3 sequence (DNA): TGCGCCAGCAGCCAAAGACCCCCGGGGAGTAGGTACAATGAGCAGTTCTTC.

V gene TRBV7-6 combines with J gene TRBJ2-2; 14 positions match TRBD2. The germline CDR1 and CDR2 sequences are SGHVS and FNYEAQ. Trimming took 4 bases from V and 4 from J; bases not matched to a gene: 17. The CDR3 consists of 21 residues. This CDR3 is CASSSNPVRLAGGISTGELFF. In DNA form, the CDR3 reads TGTGCCAGCAGCTCAAACCCTGTAAGACTAGCGGGGGGGATATCCACCGGGGAGCTGTTTTTT.

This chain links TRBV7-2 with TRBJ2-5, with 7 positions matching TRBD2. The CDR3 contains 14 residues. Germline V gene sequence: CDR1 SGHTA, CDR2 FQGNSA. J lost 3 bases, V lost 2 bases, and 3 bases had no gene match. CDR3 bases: TGTGCCAGCAGCTTATTCAGCGGGGAAGAGACCCAGTACTTC. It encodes CASSLFSGEETQYF. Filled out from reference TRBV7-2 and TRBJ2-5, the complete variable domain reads GAGVSQSPSNKVTEKGKDVELRCDPISGHTALYWYRQSLGQGLEFLIYFQGNSAPDKSGLPSDRFSAERTGGSVSTLTIQRTQQEDSAVYLCASSLFSGEETQYFGPGTRLLVL.

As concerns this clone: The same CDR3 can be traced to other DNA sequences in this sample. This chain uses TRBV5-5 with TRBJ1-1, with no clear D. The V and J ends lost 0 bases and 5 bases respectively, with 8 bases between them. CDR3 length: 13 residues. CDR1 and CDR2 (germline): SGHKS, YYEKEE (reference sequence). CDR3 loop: CASSLAGRTEAFF. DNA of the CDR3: TGTGCCAGCAGCTTGGCGGGAAGGACTGAAGCTTTCTTT.

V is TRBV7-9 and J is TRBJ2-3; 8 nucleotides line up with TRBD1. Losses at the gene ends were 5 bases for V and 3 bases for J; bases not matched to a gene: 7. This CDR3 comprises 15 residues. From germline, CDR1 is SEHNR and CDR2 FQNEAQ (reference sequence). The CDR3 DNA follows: TGTGCCAGCAGCCCACGTGGGACAGGTACAGATACGCAGTATTTT. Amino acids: CASSPRGTGTDTQYF.

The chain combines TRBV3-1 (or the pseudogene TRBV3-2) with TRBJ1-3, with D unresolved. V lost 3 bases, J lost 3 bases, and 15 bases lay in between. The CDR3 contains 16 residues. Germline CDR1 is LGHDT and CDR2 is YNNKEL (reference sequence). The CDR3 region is CASSHDIAGFGNTIYF. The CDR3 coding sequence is TGTGCCAGCAGCCATGACATAGCGGGGTTTGGAAACACCATATATTTT.

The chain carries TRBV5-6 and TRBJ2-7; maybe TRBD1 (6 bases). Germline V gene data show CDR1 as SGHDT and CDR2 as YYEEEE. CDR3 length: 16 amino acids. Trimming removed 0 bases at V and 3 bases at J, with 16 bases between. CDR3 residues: CASSLALLQGFYEQYF. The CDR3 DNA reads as TGTGCCAGCAGCTTGGCCCTTTTACAGGGTTTCTACGAGCAGTACTTC. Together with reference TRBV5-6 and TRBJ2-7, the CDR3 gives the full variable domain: DAGVTQSPTHLIKTRGQQVTLRCSPKSGHDTVSWYQQALGQGPQFIFQYYEEEERQRGNFPDRFSGHQFPNYSSELNVNALLLGDSALYLCASSLALLQGFYEQYFGPGTRLTVT.

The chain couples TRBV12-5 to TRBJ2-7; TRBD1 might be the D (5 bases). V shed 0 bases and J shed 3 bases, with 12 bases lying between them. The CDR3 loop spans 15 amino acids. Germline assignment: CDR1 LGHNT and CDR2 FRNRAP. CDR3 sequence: CASGLVGAGHYEQYF. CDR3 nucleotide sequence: TGTGCTAGTGGTTTGGTAGGAGCAGGGCACTACGAGCAGTACTTC.

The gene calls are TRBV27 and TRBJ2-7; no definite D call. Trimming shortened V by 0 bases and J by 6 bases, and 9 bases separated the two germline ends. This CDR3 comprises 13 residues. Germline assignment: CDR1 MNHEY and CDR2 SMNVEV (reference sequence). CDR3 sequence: CASSLSPGSEQYF. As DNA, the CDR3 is TGTGCCAGCAGTTTATCCCCGGGTAGCGAGCAGTACTTC.

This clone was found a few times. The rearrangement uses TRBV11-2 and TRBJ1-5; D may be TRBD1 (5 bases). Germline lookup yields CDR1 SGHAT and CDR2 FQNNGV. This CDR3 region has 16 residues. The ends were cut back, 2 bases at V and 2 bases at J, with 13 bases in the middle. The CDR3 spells CASSLKGKGGNQPQHF. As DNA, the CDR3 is TGTGCCAGCAGCTTAAAGGGGAAAGGGGGCAATCAGCCCCAGCATTTT.

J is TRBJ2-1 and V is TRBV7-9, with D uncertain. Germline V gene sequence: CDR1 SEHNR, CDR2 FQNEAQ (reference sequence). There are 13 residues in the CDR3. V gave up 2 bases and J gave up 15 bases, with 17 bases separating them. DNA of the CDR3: TGTGCCAGCAGCTTAAGCAACGCCTTGGAGATGTTCTTC. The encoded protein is CASSLSNALEMFF.

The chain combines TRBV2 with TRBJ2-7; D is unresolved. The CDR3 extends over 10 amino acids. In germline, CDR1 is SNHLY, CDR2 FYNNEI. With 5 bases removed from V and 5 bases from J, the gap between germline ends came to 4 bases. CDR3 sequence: CASSLHEQYF. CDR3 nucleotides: TGTGCCAGCAGTCTACACGAGCAGTACTTC.